This T cell receptor beta chain is from a study of cytomegalovirus exposure and HLA in healthy donors. On the study more broadly: HLA-typed donors contributed approximately 86 million unique TCRs, which were held in an early data release.

With 60 Vbeta and 13 Jbeta primers, the PCR was carried out. Using immunoSEQ multiplex PCR, the repertoire was profiled, and TCRdb retains in-frame clones only, with some absent. The data hold approximately 300,000 clones, with 80% observed a single time. Healthy donors of bone marrow made up the group. Trimming took 0 bases from V and 4 from J; bases not matched to a gene: 10. The CDR3 runs 17 residues. Germline V lookup: CDR1 LGHNA, CDR2 YNFKEQ. The J gene is TRBJ1-2, the V gene TRBV4-2, with TRBD1 matching over 8 bases. This receptor was obtained from a girl aged 2 to 9 in good health and CMV-seronegative. Material for sequencing was PBMCs. The CDR3 sequence: CASSQDVARGPSYGYTF. In DNA form, the CDR3 reads TGTGCCAGCAGCCAAGATGTCGCCAGGGGGCCTTCCTATGGCTACACCTTC.